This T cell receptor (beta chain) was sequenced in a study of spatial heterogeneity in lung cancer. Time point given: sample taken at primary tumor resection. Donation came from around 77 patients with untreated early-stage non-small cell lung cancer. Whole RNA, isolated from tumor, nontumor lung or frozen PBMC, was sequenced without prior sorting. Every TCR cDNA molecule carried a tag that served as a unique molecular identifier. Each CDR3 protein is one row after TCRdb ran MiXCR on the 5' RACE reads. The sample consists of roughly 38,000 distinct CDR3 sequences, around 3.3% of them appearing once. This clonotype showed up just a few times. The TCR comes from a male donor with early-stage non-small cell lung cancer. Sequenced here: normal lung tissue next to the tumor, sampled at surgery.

Here the CDR3 reads CSATSGANTGELFF. The CDR3 DNA is TGCAGTGCCACCAGCGGGGCGAACACCGGGGAGCTGTTTTTT. The chain is built from TRBV20-1 and TRBJ2-2; 7 positions agree with TRBD2. The CDR3 is made up of 14 amino acids. Germline values: CDR1 DFQATT, CDR2 SNEGSKA (reference sequence). The trim removed 6 bases at V and 0 bases at J, leaving 4 bases unmatched.